Below, 5 T cell receptor beta chains from the same sample are listed, as sequenced in a study of cytomegalovirus exposure and HLA in healthy donors (dated by TCRdb to the late 2010s). Library method: the immunoSEQ multiplex PCR assay. For the multiplex PCR, a mixture combining 60 forward primers for TCR Vbeta segments and 13 reverse primers for TCR Jbeta segments was used. What TCRdb holds here is the immuneACCESS table cut down to in-frame rearrangements. Part of the clones is not present; checked against another copy, under half of the missing clones reflect an unresolved V gene, and the others are unexplained. Here the sample has 150,000 to 200,000 clones; approximately 78% occur a single time. 3.1% of the sample belongs to the ten largest clones. The sequencing input was PBMCs. All receptors come from a woman between 35 and 50 years old in good health and CMV-seronegative.

V usage is TRBV9 and J usage is TRBJ1-2; no clear D gene. V lost 8 bases and J lost 1, with 9 bases in between. Per the germline V gene, CDR1 is SGDLS and CDR2 is YYNGEE. The CDR3 has 12 amino acids. Here the CDR3 reads CASRRDNYGYTF. Here the CDR3 DNA reads TGTGCCAGTAGGAGGGATAACTATGGCTACACCTTC.

The chain recombines TRBV9 with TRBJ1-3, with D unclear. CDR1 is SGDLS and CDR2 is YYNGEE in the germline V gene. The CDR3 length is 14 residues. Between the trimmed V and J ends, which lost 10 bases and 0 bases, there was a span of 14 bases. CDR3 coding DNA: TGTGCCGGTCGCAGGACTCTCTCTGGAAACACCATATATTTT. Its protein is CAGRRTLSGNTIYF.

This clone was recorded once. The chain uses TRBV28 and TRBJ2-7; D might be TRBD1 (5 bases). With 6 bases removed from V and 2 bases from J, the gap between germline ends came to 14 bases. The CDR3 covers 14 residues. CDR1 is MDHEN, CDR2 SYDVKM, per germline. The chain's CDR3 is CASRVGATAYEQYF. CDR3 coding DNA: TGTGCCAGCAGGGTAGGGGCGACGGCCTACGAGCAGTACTTC.

The rearrangement uses TRBV30 and TRBJ1-5, with unresolved D. In germline, CDR1 is GTSNPN, CDR2 SVGIG (reference sequence). The V and J ends lost 3 bases and 3 bases respectively, with 18 bases between them. The CDR3 is 16 amino acids. In nucleotides, the CDR3 is TGTGCCTGGAGCGAAACAGTGGTCGAACTCAATCAGCCCCAGCATTTT. Protein: CAWSETVVELNQPQHF.

The chain employs TRBV2 and TRBJ1-2, with TRBD1 identical over 12 bases. This CDR3 has 14 residues. Germline lookup yields CDR1 SNHLY and CDR2 FYNNEI. The J segment lost 3 bases and the V segment lost 8 bases, leaving 4 bases of the junction unmatched. CDR3 bases: TGTGCCAGCCCCGGGACAGGGGGCGACTATGGCTACACCTTC. Protein sequence: CASPGTGGDYGYTF.